The 25 T cell receptor beta chains below all came from one sample that was sequenced in a study of vaccination and CD4 T cells after COVID-19. Time point defined: late sampling 161 to 241 days after vaccination in a few convalescent patients. TCRdb independently ran MiXCR on the PCR reads; one entry per CDR3 protein. The sample has about 28,000 distinct CDR3 sequences, around 50% seen once. Sequenced here: CD4+ T cells from blood, sampled about 7 months after SARS-CoV-2 vaccination. The source of these receptors is a human donor who had recovered from COVID-19.

The chain carries TRBV10-3 and TRBJ1-2; perhaps TRBD1 as D (6 bases). Per the germline V gene, CDR1 is ENHRY and CDR2 is SYGVKD. The V and J ends lost 5 bases and 0 bases respectively, with 19 bases between them. CDR3 length: 17 residues. CDR3 region: CAISQRTQTGANYGYTF. In DNA, the CDR3 is TGTGCCATCAGTCAACGAACCCAGACAGGAGCTAACTATGGCTACACCTTC.

This clonotype was counted a few times. The chain links TRBV6-4 to TRBJ2-3; TRBD2 agrees at 7 bases. Germline V CDR1 and CDR2: MRHNA, SNTAGT. The V and J ends lost 3 bases and 6 bases, in that order; junction bases with no gene match: 6. The CDR3 runs to 14 residues. CDR3 sequence reads: CASSEGSGSDTQYF. CDR3 bases: TGTGCCAGCAGTGAAGGTAGCGGGTCGGATACGCAGTATTTT.

This clonotype was recorded a few times. The chain links TRBV6-2 or TRBV6-3 to TRBJ1-5; no firm D call. Germline V gives CDR1 MNHEY, CDR2 SVGEGT. V dropped 2 bases and J dropped 7 bases, with 9 bases sitting between them. The length of the CDR3 is 13 residues. The CDR3 DNA reads as TGTGCCAGCAGTTACGCGGGAGTACAGCCCCAGCATTTT. As protein: CASSYAGVQPQHF.

Here the CDR3 DNA reads TGCAGTGCCACCCTGAGGGGGAGGGACCAAGAGACCCAGTACTTC. This codes for CSATLRGRDQETQYF. This chain uses TRBV20-1 with TRBJ2-5; a possible D gene is TRBD2 (7 bases). V shed 6 bases and J shed 0 bases, with 17 bases lying between them. This CDR3 region has 15 residues. Germline loops: CDR1 DFQATT, CDR2 SNEGSKA (reference sequence).

The chain employs TRBV6-1 and TRBJ1-1; D remains ambiguous. Per the germline V gene, CDR1 is MNHNS and CDR2 is SASEGT. The CDR3 runs to 12 residues. V gave up 4 bases and J gave up 3 bases, with 6 bases separating them. The CDR3 nucleotides are TGTGCCAGCAGTGCGGGGTACACTGAAGCTTTCTTT. Translation gives CASSAGYTEAFF.

The chain combines TRBV6-1 with TRBJ1-6, with unresolved D. The V and J ends lost 6 bases and 0 bases respectively, with 9 bases between them. The length of the CDR3 is 15 residues. Germline V gene lookup returns CDR1 MNHNS and CDR2 SASEGT. CDR3 DNA sequence: TGTGCCAGCAGGGGTTTAAGCTCCTATAATTCACCCCTCCACTTT. It encodes CASRGLSSYNSPLHF.

This chain connects TRBV24-1 to TRBJ2-5; D is perhaps TRBD2 (6 bases). The CDR3 totals 13 residues. The V gene lost 6 bases and the J gene lost 2 bases, with 9 bases spanning the gap. Germline V lookup: CDR1 KGHDR, CDR2 SFDVKD. The CDR3 spells CATSTGGQETQYF. The CDR3 DNA follows: TGTGCCACCAGTACCGGGGGACAAGAGACCCAGTACTTC.

V and J are TRBV19 and TRBJ2-7; 8 bases agree with TRBD1. The germline gives CDR1 LNHDA, CDR2 SQIVND (reference sequence). The V gene end was trimmed by 3 bases and the J gene end by 3 bases; junction bases not matched to a gene: 4. This CDR3 is built from 14 residues. CDR3 coding DNA: TGTGCCAGTAGTATCGGAACAGGGGGCTACGAGCAGTACTTC. Amino acid sequence: CASSIGTGGYEQYF. Combining the CDR3 with reference TRBV19 and TRBJ2-7 gives the whole variable domain DGGITQSPKYLFRKEGQNVTLSCEQNLNHDAMYWYRQDPGQGLRLIYYSQIVNDFQKGDIAEGYSVSREKKESFPLTVTSAQKNPTAFYLCASSIGTGGYEQYFGPGTRLTVT.

The CDR3 loop reads CASSIGQQNIQYF. The DNA of the CDR3 is TGTGCCAGTAGTATAGGACAGCAAAACATTCAGTACTTC. The rearrangement uses TRBV19 and TRBJ2-4; tentatively, D is TRBD1 (5 bases). Trimming shortened V by 1 base and J by 5 bases, and 6 bases separated the two germline ends. CDR1 is LNHDA and CDR2 is SQIVND in the germline V gene (reference sequence). The CDR3 runs 13 residues.

This clonotype turned up a few times. The chain carries TRBV27 and TRBJ2-5; 7 nucleotides match TRBD1. The germline gives CDR1 MNHEY, CDR2 SMNVEV (reference sequence). V shed 5 bases and J 0 bases; nucleotides not matched to a gene: 6. CDR3 length equals 15 residues. The chain's CDR3 is CASSLFGQDQETQYF. The CDR3 nucleotides are TGTGCCAGCAGTCTCTTCGGACAGGACCAAGAGACCCAGTACTTC.

The chain uses TRBV15 and TRBJ2-1; D not resolved. Trimming took off 2 bases at V and 5 bases at J, with 10 bases between the two ends. CDR1 LNHNV and CDR2 YYDKDF come from the germline V gene (reference sequence). The CDR3 length is 14 residues. The CDR3 nucleotides are TGTGCCACCAGCAGAAGGACGGTCAACAATGAGCAGTTCTTC. This sequence encodes CATSRRTVNNEQFF.

This rearrangement joins TRBV7-8 to TRBJ2-3; D call uncertain. Germline V gives CDR1 SGHVS, CDR2 FQNEAQ. CDR3 length: 14 residues. V dropped 5 bases and J dropped 0 bases, with 9 bases sitting between them. The DNA of the CDR3 is TGTGCCAGCAGCGAAGAAGGTAGCACAGATACGCAGTATTTT. This gives the protein CASSEEGSTDTQYF.

This rearrangement joins TRBV20-1 to TRBJ2-7; D gene uncertain. CDR1 DFQATT and CDR2 SNEGSKA come from the germline V gene (reference sequence). The CDR3 totals 14 residues. The V end lost 1 base, the J end lost 2 bases, and 12 bases lay between the germline ends. The CDR3 reads CSARAAGGTYEQYF. For the CDR3, the DNA is TGCAGTGCTAGAGCCGCAGGCGGCACCTACGAGCAGTACTTC.

The chain combines TRBV25-1 with TRBJ2-5; 8 bases match TRBD1. This CDR3 contains 14 residues. Germline trimming cut 4 bases from V and 5 bases from J; bases unmatched to any gene: 6. The V gene's germline CDR1 is MGHDK and CDR2 SYGVNS. CDR3 DNA sequence: TGTGCCAGCAGTGTGACAGGGGATGTGGAGACCCAGTACTTC. Residues: CASSVTGDVETQYF.

This clonotype has more than one count but fewer than ten. The chain combines TRBV20-1 with TRBJ1-2, with D perhaps TRBD1 (6 bases). The V gene lost 3 bases and the J gene lost 3 bases, with 11 bases spanning the gap. CDR1 DFQATT and CDR2 SNEGSKA come from the germline V gene (reference sequence). The CDR3 is made up of 13 amino acids. The CDR3 loop is CSASGQGYYGYTF. The CDR3 DNA sequence: TGCAGTGCTAGCGGCCAGGGGTACTATGGCTACACCTTC.

This clonotype occurred once. The gene calls are TRBV18 and TRBJ2-5; D is perhaps TRBD1 (5 bases). This CDR3 spans 15 amino acids. Trimming stripped 0 bases from V and 4 bases from J, with 12 bases between. Germline V gene data show CDR1 as KGHSH and CDR2 as LQKENI. CDR3 protein: CASSPPSGQAETQYF. In nucleotides, the CDR3 is TGTGCCAGCTCACCACCCTCAGGGCAGGCAGAGACCCAGTACTTC.

Only a few counts were recorded for this clonotype. The chain uses TRBV7-2 and TRBJ1-3; no definite D call. The CDR3 loop spans 16 amino acids. Germline V lookup: CDR1 SGHTA, CDR2 FQGNSA. V lost 5 bases to trimming and J lost 0 bases, with 14 bases between them. CDR3 nucleotide sequence: TGTGCCAGCAGCCTCCGACTGGGAAGCTCTGGAAACACCATATATTTT. This encodes CASSLRLGSSGNTIYF.

The gene calls are TRBV7-9 and TRBJ2-1; 12 bases map to TRBD2. This CDR3 is built from 14 residues. Germline V CDR1 and CDR2: SEHNR, FQNEAQ (reference sequence). Trimming cost V 3 bases and J 7 bases; bases outside gene matches: 1. As DNA, the CDR3 is TGTGCCAGCAGCTTTGGACTAGCGGGAAATGAGCAGTTCTTC. Its translation: CASSFGLAGNEQFF.

This chain connects TRBV4-3 to TRBJ2-1; 7 nucleotides align to TRBD2. Trimming removed 1 base from V and 4 bases from J; junction bases left unmatched: 1. This CDR3 comprises 14 residues. Germline CDR1 and CDR2: LGHNA and YSLEER. The CDR3 DNA follows: TGCGCCAGCAGCCAAGCGGGAGGTTACAATGAGCAGTTCTTC. It codes for CASSQAGGYNEQFF.

This clonotype was seen more than once but under ten times. The genes are TRBV28 and TRBJ2-5; 8 bases are shared with TRBD1. Germline V lookup: CDR1 MDHEN, CDR2 SYDVKM. There are 16 residues in the CDR3. Trimming took 4 bases from V and 0 from J; bases not matched to a gene: 7. CDR3 nucleotides: TGTGCCAGCAGTTCTCGGACAGGGCCAAACCAAGAGACCCAGTACTTC. Translated, it gives CASSSRTGPNQETQYF.

This clonotype was counted between two and nine times. The rearrangement joins TRBV20-1 to TRBJ2-5, with no clear D. V was pared by 3 bases and J by 9 bases, with 17 bases between. Germline-derived CDR1 and CDR2 are DFQATT and SNEGSKA (reference sequence). The CDR3 length is 13 residues. This CDR3 reads CSASGGPIWAQYF. The CDR3 bases are TGCAGTGCTAGTGGCGGACCAATCTGGGCCCAGTACTTC.

The V call is TRBV19, the J call TRBJ1-2; the match to TRBD1 covers 8 bases. J gave up 6 bases and V 5 bases, and 5 bases lay outside the gene matches. Germline V gives CDR1 LNHDA, CDR2 SQIVND (reference sequence). This CDR3 comprises 13 residues. CDR3 nucleotide sequence: TGTGCCAGTAGTTCAGACAGGGGAGATGGCTACACCTTC. Protein product: CASSSDRGDGYTF.

This chain joins TRBV20-1 and TRBJ1-1; perhaps TRBD1 as D (5 bases). The germline CDR1 and CDR2 sequences are DFQATT and SNEGSKA (reference sequence). Trimming stripped 5 bases from V and 1 base from J, with 17 bases between. The CDR3 has 15 residues. In DNA form, the CDR3 reads TGCAGTGCTCGGAGGGGAGGGGCCGCGAACACTGAAGCTTTCTTT. Protein: CSARRGGAANTEAFF.

This clonotype has just a few counts. The rearrangement joins TRBV2 to TRBJ2-5; D gene uncertain. Germline V gives CDR1 SNHLY, CDR2 FYNNEI. CDR3 length: 11 amino acids. V was shortened by 8 bases and J by 2 bases, with 6 bases between the two germline ends. The CDR3 protein is CASPGQETQYF. CDR3 nucleotide sequence: TGTGCCAGCCCAGGACAAGAGACCCAGTACTTC. Full variable domain (rest looked up from reference TRBV2 and TRBJ2-5): EPEVTQTPSHQVTQMGQEVILRCVPISNHLYFYWYRQILGQKVEFLVSFYNNEISEKSEIFDDQFSVERPDGSNFTLKIRSTKLEDSAMYFCASPGQETQYFGPGTRLLVL.

This chain connects TRBV7-2 to TRBJ1-5; D unresolved. Germline-derived CDR1 and CDR2 are SGHTA and FQGNSA. The CDR3 has 16 amino acids. Trimming removed 5 bases at V and 2 bases at J, with 16 bases between. DNA of the CDR3: TGTGCCAGCAGCGCTTCTTTGGGGTGGGGCAATCAGCCCCAGCATTTT. It specifies CASSASLGWGNQPQHF.